This T cell receptor (beta chain) was retrieved from a study of T cells in Graves' hyperthyroidism and ophthalmopathy. General study results and limits: Blood shared most expanded thyroid clonotypes above 0.001.

The CDR3 is 12 amino acids. Trimming stripped 3 bases from V and 6 bases from J, with 8 bases between. Germline CDR1 reads SGHRS; CDR2 reads YFSETQ. Stable hyperthyroidism: no ophthalmopathy progression over 18 months of follow-up. Newly diagnosed hyperthyroidism patients aged 18 to 65 years had disease lasting under 2 months. A patient was excluded if there was uncontrolled infection, other autoimmune disease, pregnancy or lactation. Authors of the study amplified TCR beta CDR3 regions from RNA transcripts. The TCR CDR3 first-round RT-PCR relied on the HTBI primer set. One entry per CDR3 protein, called by TCRdb with MiXCR from the multiplex PCR reads. The sample shows around 480,000 distinct CDR3 sequences, roughly an eighth of them seen only once. This clonotype has ten or more counts. Antigen unknown.

Sequencing was done on a sample of blood. This TCR came from a woman under 30 with Graves' hyperthyroidism. The rearrangement links TRBV5-1 to TRBJ2-3; D may be TRBD2 (6 bases). The CDR3: CASSSSVDTQYF. The CDR3 DNA follows: TGCGCCAGCAGCTCTAGCGTTGATACGCAGTATTTT.